The entry below describes one TCR beta chain. Patients in Seattle were enrolled during active infection, then followed longitudinally. The data derive from a study of blood T cell repertoires in COVID-19. Study information: Spain, Italy and the United States supplied samples that represented acute and convalescent COVID-19. From T cells, B-cell-depleted T cells, or PBMCs came the material, which was cDNA or gDNA.

V shed 3 bases, J shed 7 bases, and the junction held 13 bases outside the gene matches. CDR1 is WSHSY, CDR2 SAAADI, per germline. This CDR3 contains 17 residues. The method was immunoSEQ multiplex PCR; TCRdb's version includes in-frame clones alone and lacks a portion of them. The table lists fewer than 300,000 clones, around 85% of them singletons. V gene TRBV10-2 combines with J gene TRBJ2-2; TRBD1 matches 8 bases. This receptor was taken from a human donor with COVID-19, enrolled during active disease. The donor label of this sample is uncertain. Sequencing used peripheral blood. Here the CDR3 DNA reads TGCGCCAGCAGTGATCGAGGACAGGGAAAGTATATCGGGGAGCTGTTTTTT. It translates to CASSDRGQGKYIGELFF.